The entry below describes one TCR beta chain. Per the original data handling: Amplifying reference gene primers gave estimates of nucleated cell counts. The method was immunoSEQ multiplex PCR; TCRdb's version includes in-frame clones alone and lacks a portion of them. That table gives V, J and clone size, and the DNA gave D and trimming. Of about 150,000 clones listed, under 90% are singletons. V was clipped by 2 bases and J by 5 bases; unmatched bases: 7. Germline V gene data show CDR1 as SGHRS and CDR2 as YFSETQ. This CDR3 is 15 amino acids long. The sample belongs to a study of blood T cell repertoires in COVID-19. Study details: Acute-phase and convalescent COVID-19 samples originated in the United States, Italy and Spain. PBMCs, B-cell-depleted T cells, or T cells provided the cDNA or gDNA that made up the material.

This receptor was taken from a woman older than 75 with acute or convalescent COVID-19. The sample consisted of peripheral blood. The J gene is TRBJ2-3, the V gene TRBV5-1, with 8 bases aligning to TRBD2. CDR3 in DNA: TGCGCCAGCAGCTTACCGGGGGGGCTCGGAGATACGCAGTATTTT. Protein product: CASSLPGGLGDTQYF.